The 24 T cell receptor beta chains given below trace back to one sample, sequenced in a study of cytomegalovirus exposure and HLA in healthy donors. PCR primers comprised 60 Vbeta and 13 Jbeta primers. Sequencing used immunoSEQ multiplex PCR; TCRdb keeps in-frame clones, though not all of them. This sample has some 100,000 clones, with approximately 82% found just once. The sample taken for sequencing was PBMCs. The source of these receptors is a woman in her late teens or twenties in good health and CMV-seronegative.

This chain uses TRBV7-4 with TRBJ1-1, with 10 nucleotides matching TRBD1. Germline V gene lookup returns CDR1 SGHVT and CDR2 SQSDAQ. The CDR3 contains 12 residues. Germline trimming cut 10 bases from V and 4 bases from J; bases unmatched to any gene: 3. CDR3 DNA: TGTGCCAACCGGGACAGGGGCACTGAAGCTTTCTTT. Translation gives CANRDRGTEAFF.

The rearrangement joins TRBV10-3 to TRBJ1-6; D might be TRBD1 (6 bases). The CDR3 has 18 residues. The V end lost 1 base, the J end lost 7 bases, and 20 bases lay between the germline ends. The germline CDR1 and CDR2 sequences are ENHRY and SYGVKD. CDR3 in amino acids: CAISEFRDIGPPNSPLHF. The CDR3 DNA sequence: TGTGCCATCAGTGAGTTTAGGGACATAGGGCCCCCGAATTCACCCCTCCACTTT.

The chain combines TRBV19 with TRBJ1-1; 7 bases fit TRBD1. Losses at the gene ends were 3 bases for V and 5 bases for J; bases not matched to a gene: 24. This CDR3 region has 20 residues. Germline lookup yields CDR1 LNHDA and CDR2 SQIVND (reference sequence). CDR3 nucleotide sequence: TGTGCCAGTAGTATGTCGCCGGGATGGGGGACAGAGACGTTGTCGACTGAAGCTTTCTTT. It specifies CASSMSPGWGTETLSTEAFF.

The gene calls are TRBV2 and TRBJ2-7, with a weak D call TRBD1 (6 bases). The CDR3 is made up of 13 amino acids. The V gene lost 8 bases and the J gene lost 3 bases, with 14 bases spanning the gap. CDR1 and CDR2 from the germline V gene are SNHLY and FYNNEI. As DNA, the CDR3 is TGTGCCAGCCTCAGGGGCCCCTACTACGAGCAGTACTTC. It is translated as CASLRGPYYEQYF.

The J gene is TRBJ2-6, the V gene TRBV28; D not certain. V lost 4 bases to trimming and J lost 9 bases, with 16 bases between them. The CDR3 length is 15 residues. Germline V gene data show CDR1 as MDHEN and CDR2 as SYDVKM. The CDR3 nucleotides are TGTGCCAGCAGTTGGAGTGACGGAATCCTCAACGTCCTGACTTTC. The encoded protein is CASSWSDGILNVLTF.

The genes are TRBV27 and TRBJ1-2; TRBD1 matches 11 bases. The germline V gene has CDR1 MNHEY and CDR2 SMNVEV (reference sequence). V shed 6 bases and J 4 bases; nucleotides not matched to a gene: 4. The CDR3 extends over 14 amino acids. CDR3 protein: CASSLGTGGYGYTF. CDR3 DNA: TGTGCCAGCAGCCTGGGGACAGGGGGCTATGGCTACACCTTC.

The chain recombines TRBV4-2 with TRBJ2-5; 12 nucleotides agree with TRBD2. The trim removed 0 bases at V and 4 bases at J, leaving 3 bases unmatched. The germline V gene encodes CDR1 LGHNA and CDR2 YNFKEQ. The CDR3 extends over 16 amino acids. Written as DNA, the CDR3 is TGTGCCAGCAGCCAAGACGGACTAGCGGGATTAGAGACCCAGTACTTC. Its protein product is CASSQDGLAGLETQYF.

V is TRBV5-1 and J is TRBJ2-1; a weak D match, TRBD2 (7 bases). Deletions cut 5 bases from V and 10 bases from J, with 16 bases between. This CDR3 is built from 13 residues. CDR1 is SGHRS and CDR2 is YFSETQ in the germline V gene. CDR3 bases: TGCGCCAGCAGAAACTTGGGGGGGACAGAGCAGTTCTTC. This codes for CASRNLGGTEQFF.

The V and J genes are TRBV10-2 and TRBJ2-3, with D possibly being TRBD1 (6 bases). V was pared by 6 bases and J by 2 bases, with 15 bases between. This CDR3 is 15 amino acids long. The germline V gene encodes CDR1 WSHSY and CDR2 SAAADI. The DNA for the CDR3 is TGCGCCAGCAGGAAGGGGGAGAGCCACACAGATACGCAGTATTTT. Encoded protein: CASRKGESHTDTQYF.

This clone was counted a single time. The V gene is TRBV7-2, the J gene TRBJ2-2, with D possibly TRBD2 on 6 matching bases. CDR1 is SGHTA, CDR2 FQGNSA, per germline. The CDR3 extends over 16 amino acids. V lost 5 bases, J lost 0 bases, and 13 bases lay in between. For the CDR3, the DNA is TGTGCCAGCAGCCGAGAAGGAGGGACGAACACCGGGGAGCTGTTTTTT. Translated, it gives CASSREGGTNTGELFF.

The chain joins TRBV28 to TRBJ2-7; perhaps TRBD2 as D (6 bases). The V end was cut by 7 bases, the J end by 1 base, with 20 bases between. This CDR3 has 16 amino acids. Germline V lookup: CDR1 MDHEN, CDR2 SYDVKM. The CDR3 DNA is TGTGCCAGCAACACATGGGGTAGCGGCCTATCCTACGAGCAGTACTTC. This codes for CASNTWGSGLSYEQYF.

The chain recombines TRBV29-1 with TRBJ2-1; D possibly corresponds to TRBD1 (5 bases). Per the germline V gene, CDR1 is SQVTM and CDR2 is ANQGSEA. V dropped 7 bases and J dropped 3 bases, with 22 bases sitting between them. CDR3 length equals 16 residues. Written as DNA, the CDR3 is TGCAGCGGCCTCCTTACCCAGGGTAAGATCTACAATGAGCAGTTCTTC. Translated, it gives CSGLLTQGKIYNEQFF.

This clone was recorded only once. The chain joins TRBV30 to TRBJ1-1; 9 nucleotides match TRBD1. CDR1 is GTSNPN, CDR2 SVGIG, per germline (reference sequence). The CDR3 has 16 amino acids. The trim removed 2 bases at V and 2 bases at J, leaving 9 bases unmatched. CDR3 region: CAWSPIGQGPNTEAFF. The DNA for the CDR3 is TGTGCCTGGAGTCCCATCGGACAGGGGCCTAACACTGAAGCTTTCTTT.

This sequence joins TRBV7-2 and TRBJ2-5; D gene uncertain. The CDR3 is made up of 12 amino acids. The germline V gene has CDR1 SGHTA and CDR2 FQGNSA. V lost 5 bases, J lost 4 bases, and 8 bases lay in between. The DNA of the CDR3 is TGTGCCAGCAGCGCCAGTCGAGAGACCCAGTACTTC. This encodes CASSASRETQYF.

This clone was observed a single time. The V and J genes are TRBV28 and TRBJ2-7, with 7 bases identical to TRBD1. The CDR3 extends over 14 amino acids. CDR1 is MDHEN and CDR2 is SYDVKM in the germline V gene. V dropped 5 bases and J dropped 5; count of bases not matched to a gene: 9. CDR3 DNA: TGTGCCAGCAGTGCGACAGGGTGGAAAAACGAGCAGTACTTC. Translating gives CASSATGWKNEQYF. The entire variable domain, with the rest obtained from reference TRBV28 and TRBJ2-7, is as follows: DVKVTQSSRYLVKRTGEKVFLECVQDMDHENMFWYRQDPGLGLRLIYFSYDVKMKEKGDIPEGYSVSREKKERFSLILESASTNQTSMYLCASSATGWKNEQYFGPGTRLTVT.

The V call is TRBV7-2, the J call TRBJ2-7; D unresolved. Germline CDR1 and CDR2: SGHTA and FQGNSA. The V and J ends lost 4 bases and 7 bases respectively, with 14 bases between them. CDR3 length: 13 residues. Written as DNA, the CDR3 is TGTGCCAGCAGCTCCATTTTGGAGTGGGAGCAGTACTTC. Translating it yields CASSSILEWEQYF.

The genes are TRBV28 and TRBJ2-7; 11 positions match TRBD1. The V gene end was trimmed by 2 bases and the J gene end by 3 bases; junction bases not matched to a gene: 3. Germline assignment: CDR1 MDHEN and CDR2 SYDVKM. The CDR3 has 15 residues. The CDR3 here is CASSLGTGGGYEQYF. CDR3 DNA sequence: TGTGCCAGCAGTTTAGGGACAGGGGGAGGCTACGAGCAGTACTTC.

The chain is built from TRBV7-8 and TRBJ2-7; 7 nucleotides line up with TRBD2. This CDR3 comprises 14 residues. The V segment lost 6 bases and the J segment 0 bases; nucleotides outside the gene matches: 5. CDR1 is SGHVS, CDR2 FQNEAQ, per germline. CDR3 in DNA: TGTGCCAGCAGTGGGCTAGCGGCCTCCTACGAGCAGTACTTC. Amino acid sequence: CASSGLAASYEQYF.

This chain joins TRBV5-1 and TRBJ2-1; 15 bases line up with TRBD2. The V and J ends lost 4 bases and 10 bases, in that order; junction bases with no gene match: 9. This CDR3 has 16 amino acids. Germline assignment: CDR1 SGHRS and CDR2 YFSETQ. The CDR3 loop is CASSLRGGLAGGEQFF. In DNA, the CDR3 is TGCGCCAGCAGCCTACGGGGAGGACTAGCGGGAGGGGAGCAGTTCTTC.

The chain recombines TRBV2 with TRBJ2-1, with no clear D. There are 15 residues in the CDR3. Germline V gives CDR1 SNHLY, CDR2 FYNNEI. V lost 5 bases, J lost 0 bases, and 11 bases lay in between. The chain's CDR3 is CASSRDIYSYNEQFF. The DNA of the CDR3 is TGTGCCAGCAGTCGTGACATTTACTCCTACAATGAGCAGTTCTTC.

The chain joins TRBV27 to TRBJ2-7, with TRBD1 matching over 12 bases. Unmatched junction bases numbered 6, after V lost 6 bases and J lost 6 bases. The CDR3 is made up of 14 amino acids. In germline, CDR1 is MNHEY, CDR2 SMNVEV (reference sequence). For the CDR3, the DNA is TGTGCCAGCAGGGGGACAGGGGGCCTCGGCGAGCAGTACTTC. Residues: CASRGTGGLGEQYF.

As regards this clone: Other nucleotide sequences in the sample specify the same CDR3. V is TRBV11-2 and J is TRBJ2-7, with 7 bases lining up with TRBD2. CDR3 size: 13 residues. Per the germline V gene, CDR1 is SGHAT and CDR2 is FQNNGV. V shed 4 bases and J 3 bases; nucleotides not matched to a gene: 3. CDR3 in amino acids: CASSWGGDYEQYF. The CDR3 nucleotides read TGTGCCAGCAGCTGGGGAGGGGACTACGAGCAGTACTTC.

The chain recombines TRBV7-9 with TRBJ2-7; D possibly corresponds to TRBD1 (5 bases). V shed 4 bases and J shed 4 bases, with 8 bases lying between them. Germline CDR1 is SEHNR and CDR2 is FQNEAQ (reference sequence). The CDR3 totals 12 residues. CDR3 sequence reads: CASSSSGYEQYF. CDR3 nucleotides: TGTGCCAGCAGCTCCTCAGGGTACGAGCAGTACTTC.

This chain links TRBV19 with TRBJ1-5; 8 bases map to TRBD1. The length of the CDR3 is 14 residues. The V segment lost 9 bases and the J segment 1 base; nucleotides outside the gene matches: 5. Germline V gives CDR1 LNHDA, CDR2 SQIVND (reference sequence). CDR3 sequence (DNA): TGTGCCAGCACTTGGACAGGGAGCAATCAGCCCCAGCATTTT. This translates into CASTWTGSNQPQHF.